These 25 T cell receptor beta chains were sequenced from one sample in a study of shared clonotypes between healthy human individuals. Using immunoSEQ multiplex PCR, the repertoire was profiled, and TCRdb retains in-frame clones only, with some absent. The sample records approximately 500,000 clones, about 79% being singletons. The sequenced sample was PBMCs. The receptors shown here come from a middle-aged woman in good health. Some clones in this sample may be carry-over from other donors' samples.

The chain joins TRBV10-2 to TRBJ2-2; D is perhaps TRBD1 (5 bases). The CDR3 extends over 13 amino acids. The V and J ends lost 6 bases and 2 bases respectively, with 7 bases between them. Germline V gives CDR1 WSHSY, CDR2 SAAADI. CDR3: CASRTDNTGELFF. CDR3 coding DNA: TGCGCCAGCAGGACAGATAACACCGGGGAGCTGTTTTTT.

The gene calls are TRBV6-7 and TRBJ2-3; 10 bases are a match to TRBD2. TRBV6-7 is labeled an ORF, and its function is uncertain. This CDR3 is built from 18 residues. The junction had 10 bases not matched to a gene; V was cut back by 0 bases and J by 4 bases. For the CDR3, the DNA is TGTGCCAGCAGTTACTCGATCTTCCCTAGCGGGAGCCCAGATACGCAGTATTTT. Residues: CASSYSIFPSGSPDTQYF.

V gene TRBV29-1 combines with J gene TRBJ2-7, with TRBD2 identical over 8 bases. The CDR3 loop spans 12 amino acids. V gave up 6 bases and J gave up 2 bases; unmatched junction bases: 3. CDR1 SQVTM and CDR2 ANQGSEA come from the germline V gene. The CDR3 sequence: CSVRGGTYEQYF. DNA for the CDR3: TGCAGCGTCCGGGGGGGCACCTACGAGCAGTACTTC.

The chain links TRBV7-2 to TRBJ2-7, with D hard to call. The CDR3 consists of 13 residues. The germline gives CDR1 SGHTA, CDR2 FQGNSA. Trimming shortened V by 1 base and J by 6 bases, and 10 bases separated the two germline ends. The CDR3 sequence: CASSLDLGIEQYF. CDR3 nucleotide sequence: TGTGCCAGCAGCTTAGATCTGGGGATCGAGCAGTACTTC.

The chain combines TRBV9 with TRBJ1-2; D perhaps matches TRBD1 (5 bases). The ends were cut back, 0 bases at V and 8 bases at J, with 20 bases in the middle. The CDR3 is made up of 16 amino acids. Germline CDR1 reads SGDLS; CDR2 reads YYNGEE. For the CDR3, the DNA is TGTGCCAGCAGCGTAGCCCCGCAGGGAGAACTAGGAGGCTACACCTTC. Its protein product is CASSVAPQGELGGYTF.

The rearrangement links TRBV28 to TRBJ2-1, with 7 bases aligning to TRBD2. V shed 3 bases, J shed 7 bases, and the junction held 6 bases outside the gene matches. From germline, CDR1 is MDHEN and CDR2 SYDVKM. This CDR3 is 14 amino acids long. CDR3 nucleotide sequence: TGTGCCAGCAGTTTGTGGGAGGGAGGAAATGAGCAGTTCTTC. Its protein product is CASSLWEGGNEQFF.

With respect to this clone: The same CDR3 is also encoded by other DNA sequences in this sample. V is TRBV5-1 and J is TRBJ2-7; tentatively, D is TRBD2 (6 bases). Trimming cost V 0 bases and J 4 bases, with 8 bases left between them. Per the germline V gene, CDR1 is SGHRS and CDR2 is YFSETQ. The CDR3 runs 13 residues. The CDR3 reads CASSLASVYEQYF. The CDR3 DNA sequence: TGCGCCAGCAGCTTGGCTAGCGTGTACGAGCAGTACTTC. The variable domain in full, completed from reference TRBV5-1 and TRBJ2-7, reads KAGVTQTPRYLIKTRGQQVTLSCSPISGHRSVSWYQQTPGQGLQFLFEYFSETQRNKGNFPGRFSGRQFSNSRSEMNVSTLELGDSALYLCASSLASVYEQYFGPGTRLTVT.

V and J are TRBV9 and TRBJ2-7; 7 bases match TRBD2. V lost 0 bases, J lost 2 bases, and 8 bases stayed unmatched. Germline loops: CDR1 SGDLS, CDR2 YYNGEE. The CDR3 totals 16 residues. CDR3 sequence (DNA): TGTGCCAGCAGCGTAGCCCCCGGGACTATCACCTACGAGCAGTACTTC. Protein: CASSVAPGTITYEQYF.

The chain combines TRBV10-2 with TRBJ2-5; no clear D. Looked up from germline, CDR1 is WSHSY and CDR2 is SAAADI. There are 13 residues in the CDR3. Trimming removed 2 bases from V and 1 base from J, with 5 bases in between. The CDR3 here is CASSETGQETQYF. The CDR3 DNA reads as TGCGCCAGCAGTGAGACCGGCCAAGAGACCCAGTACTTC.

This CDR3 is CATSRDIPRGHYEQYF. The DNA of the CDR3 is TGTGCCACCAGCAGAGATATCCCCAGGGGGCACTACGAGCAGTACTTC. The chain is built from TRBV15 and TRBJ2-7; 8 nucleotides agree with TRBD1. In germline, CDR1 is LNHNV, CDR2 YYDKDF (reference sequence). This CDR3 has 16 residues. V shed 0 bases, J shed 3 bases, and the junction held 7 bases outside the gene matches.

This clone turned up a few times. This may stem from a read error, because a much larger clone lies one nucleotide away. The identical CDR3 is also encoded by other nucleotide sequences in the sample. V is TRBV11-2 and J is TRBJ2-3; no firm D call. V lost 3 bases and J 2 bases, leaving 0 bases between the germline ends. The CDR3 has 11 residues. Germline loops: CDR1 SGHAT, CDR2 FQNNGV. CDR3 coding DNA: TGTGCCAGCAGCTTCACAGATACGCAGTATTTT. Amino acids: CASSFTDTQYF.

The chain joins TRBV7-9 to TRBJ2-7, with D unclear. CDR3 size: 12 residues. Germline CDR1 and CDR2: SEHNR and FQNEAQ (reference sequence). Trimming took 3 bases from V and 3 from J, leaving 6 bases between them. The CDR3 nucleotides read TGTGCCAGCAGCTTTTCCCGCTACGAGCAGTACTTC. Its protein product is CASSFSRYEQYF.

About this clone: A read error may explain this, as a much larger clone is one base away. The chain carries TRBV19 and TRBJ1-5; possible D gene TRBD1, 6 bases. The ends were cut back, 3 bases at V and 4 bases at J, with 7 bases in the middle. The CDR3 spans 13 residues. CDR1 and CDR2 (germline): LNHDA, SQIVND (reference sequence). The CDR3 sequence: CASSMDRNQPQHF. In nucleotides, the CDR3 is TGTGCCAGTAGTATGGACAGAAATCAGCCCCAGCATTTT. Based on the CDR3 plus reference TRBV19 and TRBJ1-5, the full variable domain is DGGITQSPKYLFRKEGQNVTLSCEQNLNHDAMYWYRQDPGQGLRLIYYSQIVNDFQKGDIAEGYSVSREKKESFPLTVTSAQKNPTAFYLCASSMDRNQPQHFGDGTRLSIL.

The DNA for the CDR3 is TGTGCCAGCAGCCTGGGAGGGTGGACTAGCGGGAGAAGAGGTGTGCAGTTCTTC. It yields the protein CASSLGGWTSGRRGVQFF. V and J are TRBV7-9 and TRBJ2-1, with 13 positions matching TRBD2. The CDR3 length is 18 residues. Germline lookup yields CDR1 SEHNR and CDR2 FQNEAQ (reference sequence). V lost 5 bases to trimming and J lost 12 bases; unmatched junction nucleotides: 19.

This clone came up once. The J gene is TRBJ2-7, the V gene TRBV19, with TRBD1 matching over 9 bases. The V gene's germline CDR1 is LNHDA and CDR2 SQIVND (reference sequence). The V segment lost 5 bases and the J segment 3 bases; nucleotides outside the gene matches: 8. CDR3 length: 15 residues. CDR3 sequence: CASSLGTGYFYEQYF. For the CDR3, the DNA is TGTGCCAGTAGTCTCGGGACAGGGTATTTCTACGAGCAGTACTTC.

The genes are TRBV5-1 and TRBJ2-5, with D perhaps TRBD2 (6 bases). Trimming left V 0 bases short and J 3 bases short, with 9 bases between. CDR1 SGHRS and CDR2 YFSETQ come from the germline V gene. The CDR3 is made up of 14 amino acids. CDR3 coding DNA: TGCGCCAGCAGCTTGGATCCTAGCGAAGAGACCCAGTACTTC. Protein product: CASSLDPSEETQYF.

CDR3 DNA: TGTGCCAGCAGCCGCTCCGGGACTAGCCTGTTCTTC. Its protein product is CASSRSGTSLFF. The chain joins TRBV28 to TRBJ2-1, with TRBD2 identical over 9 bases. The germline gives CDR1 MDHEN, CDR2 SYDVKM. J lost 15 bases, V lost 6 bases, and 9 bases had no gene match. The CDR3 covers 12 residues.

This clone came up a few times. The chain recombines TRBV18 with TRBJ1-1, with no clear D. From germline, CDR1 is KGHSH and CDR2 LQKENI. The CDR3 length is 13 residues. The V end was cut by 2 bases, the J end by 4 bases, with 8 bases between. The CDR3 DNA follows: TGTGCCAGCTCACCAGTAGGTTCCACTGAAGCTTTCTTT. As protein: CASSPVGSTEAFF.

The genes are TRBV10-3 and TRBJ2-3, with 10 bases identical to TRBD2. Germline CDR1 and CDR2: ENHRY and SYGVKD. The CDR3 loop spans 15 amino acids. With V trimmed by 3 bases and J by 4 bases, 4 bases remained unmatched. This CDR3 reads CAISEPGLASDTQYF. DNA for the CDR3: TGTGCCATCAGTGAACCGGGACTAGCGTCAGATACGCAGTATTTT.

The chain combines TRBV27 with TRBJ1-1, with 8 bases fitting TRBD1. This CDR3 is 16 amino acids long. Unmatched junction bases numbered 14, after V lost 7 bases and J lost 4 bases. The germline gives CDR1 MNHEY, CDR2 SMNVEV (reference sequence). The CDR3 DNA sequence: TGTGCCAGCAACTCAGGACAGGGCTTTTTTGGCACTGAAGCTTTCTTT. Protein sequence: CASNSGQGFFGTEAFF.

The CDR3 loop is CASSLEGPTLYGYTF. CDR3 bases: TGTGCCAGCAGCTTAGAAGGGCCCACTCTATATGGCTACACCTTC. J is TRBJ1-2 and V is TRBV7-2; D is undetermined. The V end was cut by 1 base, the J end by 5 bases, with 14 bases between. The CDR3 extends over 15 amino acids. The germline CDR1 and CDR2 sequences are SGHTA and FQGNSA.

The CDR3 nucleotides are TGTGCCACCTCTCTATCGGGAGGATGGTACGAGCAGTACTTC. This codes for CATSLSGGWYEQYF. The rearrangement links TRBV6-1 to TRBJ2-7; 7 nucleotides agree with TRBD2. The CDR3 spans 14 residues. V dropped 10 bases and J dropped 4; count of bases not matched to a gene: 13. Germline V lookup: CDR1 MNHNS, CDR2 SASEGT.

The table lists this clone with a count of one. The genes are TRBV5-6 and TRBJ1-4, with D unclear. CDR1 is SGHDT and CDR2 is YYEEEE in the germline V gene. The V end was cut by 1 base, the J end by 8 bases, with 9 bases between. This CDR3 has 13 amino acids. CDR3 in amino acids: CASSLSGIEKLFF. CDR3 nucleotides: TGTGCCAGCAGCTTGTCGGGGATCGAAAAACTGTTTTTT.

J is TRBJ2-5 and V is TRBV7-2; the match to TRBD1 covers 12 bases. V was pared by 5 bases and J by 5 bases, with 9 bases of the junction left unmatched. Looked up from germline, CDR1 is SGHTA and CDR2 is FQGNSA. There are 16 residues in the CDR3. CDR3 sequence: CASSPRGTGGAETQYF. Written as DNA, the CDR3 is TGTGCCAGCAGCCCTAGGGGGACAGGGGGCGCCGAGACCCAGTACTTC.

CDR3 sequence: CASGVGSPTDTQYF. The CDR3 nucleotides read TGTGCCAGCGGGGTGGGTAGCCCCACAGATACGCAGTATTTT. This rearrangement joins TRBV6-5 to TRBJ2-3; no firm D call. Germline V gene data show CDR1 as MNHEY and CDR2 as SVGAGI. The CDR3 sequence is 14 residues long. V was pared by 8 bases and J by 2 bases, with 14 bases between.